This T cell receptor (beta chain) was captured by sequencing in a study of blood T cell repertoires in COVID-19. In this sample, this clone turned up once. In the original workflow: Estimates of nucleated cell counts were drawn from the amplification of reference gene primers. Measured with immunoSEQ multiplex PCR; TCRdb has only the in-frame clones, and not every one. That table is the source of V, J and clone size, and D and trimming were worked out from the DNA. This table has 250,000 to 300,000 clones, more than 75% appearing once. The CDR3 runs to 14 residues. Germline CDR1 SGHAT, CDR2 FQNNGV. V lost 1 base to trimming and J lost 0 bases, with 7 bases between them.

This receptor was taken from a woman between 35 and 50 years old who had recovered from COVID-19. The specimen was peripheral blood. V usage is TRBV11-2 and J usage is TRBJ2-7; D is unresolved. This CDR3 is CASSLGSTSYEQYF. The CDR3 nucleotides are TGTGCCAGCAGCTTAGGTTCTACCTCCTACGAGCAGTACTTC.